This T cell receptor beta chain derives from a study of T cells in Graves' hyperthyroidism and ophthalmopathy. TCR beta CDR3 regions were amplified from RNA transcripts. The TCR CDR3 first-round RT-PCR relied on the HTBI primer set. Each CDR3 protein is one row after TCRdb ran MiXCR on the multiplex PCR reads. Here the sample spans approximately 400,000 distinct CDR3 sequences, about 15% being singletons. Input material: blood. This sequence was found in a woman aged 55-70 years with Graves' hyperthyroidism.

The CDR3 sequence is CASSLGGTVMNTEAFF. CDR3 bases: TGCGCCAGCAGCTTGGGGGGGACAGTAATGAACACTGAAGCTTTCTTT. The V call is TRBV5-1, the J call TRBJ1-1; 7 bases fit TRBD1. V shed 0 bases and J 0 bases; nucleotides not matched to a gene: 5. Germline V lookup: CDR1 SGHRS, CDR2 YFSETQ. The CDR3 sequence is 16 residues long.